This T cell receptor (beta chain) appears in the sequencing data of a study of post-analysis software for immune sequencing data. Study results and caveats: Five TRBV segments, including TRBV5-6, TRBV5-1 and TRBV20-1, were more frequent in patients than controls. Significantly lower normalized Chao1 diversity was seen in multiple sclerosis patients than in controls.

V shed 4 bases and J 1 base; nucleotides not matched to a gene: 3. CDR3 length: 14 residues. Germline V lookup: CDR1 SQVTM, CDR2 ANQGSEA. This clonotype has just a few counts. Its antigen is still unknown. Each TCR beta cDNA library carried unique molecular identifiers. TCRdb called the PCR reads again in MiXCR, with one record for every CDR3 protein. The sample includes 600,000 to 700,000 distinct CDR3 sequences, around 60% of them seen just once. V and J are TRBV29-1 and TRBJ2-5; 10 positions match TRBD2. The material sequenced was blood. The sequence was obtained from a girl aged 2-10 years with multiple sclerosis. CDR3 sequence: CSVGTSGIQETQYF. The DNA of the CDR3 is TGCAGCGTTGGGACTAGCGGTATCCAAGAGACCCAGTACTTC.